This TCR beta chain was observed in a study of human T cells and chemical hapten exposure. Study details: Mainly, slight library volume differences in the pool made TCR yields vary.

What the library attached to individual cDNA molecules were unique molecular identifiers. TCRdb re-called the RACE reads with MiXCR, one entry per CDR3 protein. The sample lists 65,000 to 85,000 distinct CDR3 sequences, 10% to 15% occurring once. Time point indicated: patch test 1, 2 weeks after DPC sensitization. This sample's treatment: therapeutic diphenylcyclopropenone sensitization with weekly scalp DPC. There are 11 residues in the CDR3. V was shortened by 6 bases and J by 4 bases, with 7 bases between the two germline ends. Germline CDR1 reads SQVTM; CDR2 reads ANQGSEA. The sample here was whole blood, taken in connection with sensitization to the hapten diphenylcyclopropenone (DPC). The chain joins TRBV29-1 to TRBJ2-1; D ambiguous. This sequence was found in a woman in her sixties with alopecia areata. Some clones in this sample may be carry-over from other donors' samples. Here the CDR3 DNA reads TGCAGCGTGGGCAATTACAATGAGCAGTTCTTC. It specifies CSVGNYNEQFF.